This T cell receptor (beta chain) appears in the sequencing data of a study of post-analysis software for immune sequencing data (dated by TCRdb to 2015 to 2017). Context from the whole study: Relapsing-remitting, secondary progressive and progressive-relapsing multiple sclerosis were recorded as disease courses, and subtype annotation was lacking for some patients. The patient repertoires were compared against about 10 previously published healthy control repertoires obtained from donors aged roughly 6 to 28 years. A subset of samples was prepared in parallel using single-end sample barcoding, then pooled and co-amplified after Illumina adapter ligation.

Its CDR3 holds 15 amino acids, cysteine through phenylalanine. Only CDR3 DNA remains: 45 bases, in frame from the first base. For CDR1 and CDR2, the germline V gene lists MNHEY and SVGEGT. The V end loses 0 bases and the J end loses 6 bases, and a stretch of 14 bases separates them. Libraries were made using PCR. Sequenced using an Illumina HiSeq 2500. Unique molecular identifiers were incorporated into TCR beta cDNA libraries to reduce PCR and sequencing biases. Roughly 500,000 cDNA molecules were obtained per 1 to 10 million input T cells, so each molecule approximated one T cell. The patient libraries were prepared and sequenced using the same protocol as the earlier healthy control dataset. Samples belonging to the same batch were prepared together, multiplexed and sequenced on a shared HiSeq lane. The study's processing was this. Raw barcoded reads were processed with MIGEC, discarding single-read molecular identifier groups before consensus assembly and CDR3 extraction. Clonotype tables were post-analysed with VDJtools, and diversity was normalized by down-sampling all datasets to the smallest sample size. To correct batch-related cross-sample contamination, repertoire overlap clustering matched CDR3 amino acid sequences but not nucleotide sequences. In-frame beta chains were kept once TCRdb had trimmed the public reads at Q25 with fastp and called clones with MiXCR. Duplicate CDR3 protein sequences are folded into a single record with the most common DNA and genes. The V and J calls were determined by TCRdb, not by the authors. In this sample the table shows a few hundred thousand distinct CDR3 sequences, approximately 33% of which occur a single time. Of the sample, around 15% falls within the top ten clones.

What the study reported, not specific to this receptor: Multiple sclerosis patients had significantly lower normalized Chao1 diversity than controls, a result that suggests substantial peripheral T-cell clonal expansion. Strong co-clustering of samples prepared in the same batch was shown by direct clustering with F measure, prompting a batch-effect correction. Patients showed significantly higher frequencies than controls for five TRBV segments, among them TRBV5-6, TRBV5-1 and TRBV20-1. The control group was slightly older than the multiple sclerosis patient group.

On this clonotype itself: Its antigen target is currently unknown. No quality values exist for individual bases; no much larger clone is one base distant.

To demonstrate the VDJtools post-analysis software, the study profiled TCR beta repertoires from the peripheral blood of 13 young patients with multiple sclerosis. The multiple sclerosis patients were children and adolescents ranging in age from roughly 6 to 16 years. The TCR sequence derives from a girl aged 10 to 17 with multiple sclerosis. Sequencing input: blood. Rearrangement joined TRBV6-2 or TRBV6-3 to TRBJ1-2; the D gene cannot be resolved reliably. For the CDR3, the sequence is CASSYSKGNQNGYTF. The DNA sequence is as follows: TGTGCCAGCAGTTACTCGAAGGGCAACCAGAATGGCTACACCTTC.